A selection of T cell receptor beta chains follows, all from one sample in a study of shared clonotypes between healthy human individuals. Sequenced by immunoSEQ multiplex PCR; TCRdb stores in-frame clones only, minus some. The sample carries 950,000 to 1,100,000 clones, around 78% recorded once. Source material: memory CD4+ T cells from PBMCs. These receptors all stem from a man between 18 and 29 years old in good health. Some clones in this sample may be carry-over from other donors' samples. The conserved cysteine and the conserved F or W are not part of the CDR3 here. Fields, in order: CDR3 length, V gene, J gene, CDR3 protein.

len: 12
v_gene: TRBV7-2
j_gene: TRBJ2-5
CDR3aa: ASSHAGVIETQY

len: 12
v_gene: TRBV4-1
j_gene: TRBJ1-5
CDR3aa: ASSQEKGNQPQH

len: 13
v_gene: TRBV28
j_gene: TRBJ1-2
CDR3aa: ASRTGGQGHYGYT

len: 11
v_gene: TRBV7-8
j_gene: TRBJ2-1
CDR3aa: ASSLLRVNEQF

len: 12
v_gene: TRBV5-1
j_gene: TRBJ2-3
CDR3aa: ASSLAGSTDTQY

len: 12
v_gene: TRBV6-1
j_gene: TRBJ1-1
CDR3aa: ASSDLTGVTEAF

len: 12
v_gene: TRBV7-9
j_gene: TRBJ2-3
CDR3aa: ASSPRGAVDTQY

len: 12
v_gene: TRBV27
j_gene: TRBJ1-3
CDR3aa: ASSSTGAGNTIY

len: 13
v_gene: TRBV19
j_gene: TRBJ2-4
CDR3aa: ASGTAGTSKNIQY

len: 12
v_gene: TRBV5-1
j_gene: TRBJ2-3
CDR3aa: ASSLFQGRDTQY

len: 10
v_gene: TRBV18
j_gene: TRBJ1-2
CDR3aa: ASSPRGYGYT

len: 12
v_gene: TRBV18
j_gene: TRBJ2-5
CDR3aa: ASSPPGQKETQY

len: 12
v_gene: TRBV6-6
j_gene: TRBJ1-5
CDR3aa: ASSYRGDGQPQH

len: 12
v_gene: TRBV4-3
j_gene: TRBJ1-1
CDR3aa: ASSQEVMNTEAF

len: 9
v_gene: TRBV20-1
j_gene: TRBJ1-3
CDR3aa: SASSGNTIY

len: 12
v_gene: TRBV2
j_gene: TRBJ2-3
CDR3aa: ASSGSHSTDTQY

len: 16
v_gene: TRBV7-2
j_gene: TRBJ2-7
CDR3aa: ASSFSSMGDVSSYEQY

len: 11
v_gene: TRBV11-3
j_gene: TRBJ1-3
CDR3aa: ASSLNPGDTIY

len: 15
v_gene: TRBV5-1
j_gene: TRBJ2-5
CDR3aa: ASSLGSGPRAGETQY

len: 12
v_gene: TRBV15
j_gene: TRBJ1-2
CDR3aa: ATSRVAGSGGYT

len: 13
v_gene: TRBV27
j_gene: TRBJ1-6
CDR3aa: ASSERGTIGSPLH

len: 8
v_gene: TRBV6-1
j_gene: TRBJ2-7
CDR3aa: ASMTYEQY

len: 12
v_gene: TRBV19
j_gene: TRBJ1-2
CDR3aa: ASRRGQGRFGYT

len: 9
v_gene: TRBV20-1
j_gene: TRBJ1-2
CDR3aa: SASRGSGYT

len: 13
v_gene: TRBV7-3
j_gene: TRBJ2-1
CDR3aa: ASSLTGQVYNEQF

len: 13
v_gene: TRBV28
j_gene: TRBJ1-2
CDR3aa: ASIPQRLGGYGYT

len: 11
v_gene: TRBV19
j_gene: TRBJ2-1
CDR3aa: ASRDRGSYEQF

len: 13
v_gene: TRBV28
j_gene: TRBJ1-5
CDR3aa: ASSSITGPNQPQH

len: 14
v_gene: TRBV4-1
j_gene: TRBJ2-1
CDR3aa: ASSQERGPRGNEQF

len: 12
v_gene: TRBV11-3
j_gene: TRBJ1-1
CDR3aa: ASSLDSSHTEAF

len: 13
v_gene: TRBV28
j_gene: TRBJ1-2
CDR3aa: ASSPPTGIGYGYT

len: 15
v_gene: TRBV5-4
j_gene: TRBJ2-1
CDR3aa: ASSFVGGRGAYNEQF

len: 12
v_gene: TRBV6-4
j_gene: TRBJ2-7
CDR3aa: ASSTSGGGYEQY

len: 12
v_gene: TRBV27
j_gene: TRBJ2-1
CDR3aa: ASSLTLRRNEQF

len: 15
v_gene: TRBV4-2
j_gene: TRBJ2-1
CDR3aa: ASSPLLKGLAPNEQF

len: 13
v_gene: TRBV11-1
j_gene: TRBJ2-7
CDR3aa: ASSSASGRAYEQY

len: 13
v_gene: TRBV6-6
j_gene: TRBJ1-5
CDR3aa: ASSSGDRGNQPQH

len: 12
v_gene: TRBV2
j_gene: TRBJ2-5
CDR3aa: ASSGGTSAETQY

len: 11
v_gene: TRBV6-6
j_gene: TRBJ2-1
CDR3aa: ATRTSSRDEQF

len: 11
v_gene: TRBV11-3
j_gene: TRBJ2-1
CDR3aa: ASSPGGGLKQF

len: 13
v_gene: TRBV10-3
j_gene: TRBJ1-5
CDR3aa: AISKGQGGNQPQH

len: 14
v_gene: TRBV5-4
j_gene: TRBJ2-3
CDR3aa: ASSLRTSGSTDTQY